The next 6 T cell receptor beta chains were all read from a single sample in a study of T cell clonotyping in hematopoietic cell transplantation. Produced via immunoSEQ multiplex PCR; TCRdb's table is partial and in-frame only. The table includes over 9,500 clones, under 75% detected once. The starting material was peripheral blood mononuclear cells, obtained 180 days after allogeneic stem cell transplant. The receptors were sampled from a male patient aged 60 to 75 who had an allogeneic stem cell transplant from an unrelated donor, so the T cells may come from the graft donor. Some clones in this sample may be carry-over from other donors' samples.

The chain is built from TRBV30 and TRBJ1-3, with D perhaps matching TRBD1 (6 bases). This CDR3 has 15 residues. Trimming pared 8 bases from V and 0 bases from J, leaving 17 bases between. From germline, CDR1 is GTSNPN and CDR2 SVGIG (reference sequence). The CDR3 reads CAHYRGTRSGNTIYF. CDR3 coding DNA: TGTGCCCATTACCGCGGGACACGCTCTGGAAACACCATATATTTT. The whole variable domain, remainder taken from reference TRBV30 and TRBJ1-3, is SQTIHQWPATLVQPVGSPLSLECTVEGTSNPNLYWYRQAAGRGLQLLFYSVGIGQISSEVPQNLSASRPQDRQFILSSKKLLLSDSGFYLCAHYRGTRSGNTIYFGEGSWLTVV.

The chain couples TRBV7-2 to TRBJ1-2, with D maybe TRBD1 (5 bases). Germline CDR1 and CDR2: SGHTA and FQGNSA. This CDR3 is 13 amino acids long. V lost 1 base and J lost 7, with 10 bases in between. CDR3 nucleotide sequence: TGTGCCAGCAGCTTAGTCCAGGGAGCTGGCTACACCTTC. It yields the protein CASSLVQGAGYTF. Based on the CDR3 plus reference TRBV7-2 and TRBJ1-2, the full variable domain is GAGVSQSPSNKVTEKGKDVELRCDPISGHTALYWYRQSLGQGLEFLIYFQGNSAPDKSGLPSDRFSAERTGGSVSTLTIQRTQQEDSAVYLCASSLVQGAGYTFGSGTRLTVV.

The chain combines TRBV6-6 with TRBJ2-5; the match to TRBD2 covers 7 bases. V was pared by 5 bases and J by 2 bases, with 8 bases of the junction left unmatched. The germline V gene has CDR1 MNHNY and CDR2 SVGAGI (reference sequence). The CDR3 is 15 residues long. CDR3: CASSGVAGVQETQYF. CDR3 DNA sequence: TGTGCCAGCAGTGGGGTGGCGGGGGTTCAAGAGACCCAGTACTTC.

In this sample, this clone turned up a few times. The chain carries TRBV2 and TRBJ1-3, with D perhaps TRBD1 (5 bases). Germline V gene data show CDR1 as SNHLY and CDR2 as FYNNEI. The CDR3 contains 16 residues. Trimming cost V 6 bases and J 0 bases, with 15 bases left between them. CDR3 sequence: CASSDSGGFSGNTIYF. The CDR3, as DNA: TGTGCCAGCAGCGACAGCGGGGGATTCTCTGGAAACACCATATATTTT.

V gene TRBV30 combines with J gene TRBJ1-5; TRBD1 might be the D (5 bases). This CDR3 comprises 13 residues. Trimming pared 1 base from V and 6 bases from J, leaving 10 bases between. Germline V gives CDR1 GTSNPN, CDR2 SVGIG (reference sequence). For the CDR3, the DNA is TGTGCCTGGAGTGGGGGGACTACTCAGCCCCAGCATTTT. Translated: CAWSGGTTQPQHF.

V usage is TRBV5-6 and J usage is TRBJ1-2; D remains ambiguous. The CDR3 sequence is 12 residues long. Germline V gives CDR1 SGHDT, CDR2 YYEEEE. The ends were cut back, 0 bases at V and 3 bases at J, with 3 bases in the middle. CDR3 DNA sequence: TGTGCCAGCAGCTTGGGGGACTATGGCTACACCTTC. Protein sequence: CASSLGDYGYTF.